The 30 T cell receptor beta chains in this list originate from one sample, sequenced in a study of blood T cell repertoires in COVID-19. The protocol was immunoSEQ multiplex PCR, while the TCRdb copy is restricted to in-frame clones and leaves out a portion. In the table there are approximately 330,000 clones, around 92% of which are singletons. Material for sequencing was PBMCs or T cells enriched from blood (not recorded which). The receptors were sampled from a woman in her twenties or thirties who had recovered from COVID-19.

This chain joins TRBV5-1 and TRBJ2-5; 11 positions match TRBD2. This CDR3 has 16 residues. J lost 6 bases, V lost 4 bases, and 11 bases had no gene match. In germline, CDR1 is SGHRS, CDR2 YFSETQ. The CDR3 spells CASSILAGEKLKTQYF. The CDR3 bases are TGCGCCAGCAGCATACTAGCGGGAGAGAAGTTAAAGACCCAGTACTTC.

This clone was counted once. The rearrangement links TRBV6-2 or TRBV6-3 to TRBJ2-3; TRBD2 matches at 9 bases. This CDR3 is built from 16 residues. From germline, CDR1 is MNHEY and CDR2 SVGEGT. V shed 4 bases and J 0 bases; nucleotides not matched to a gene: 5. The CDR3, as DNA: TGTGCCAGCAGTTCTCGGGGACTAGCTAGCACAGATACGCAGTATTTT. It translates to CASSSRGLASTDTQYF.

The chain uses TRBV9 and TRBJ1-1, with TRBD1 identical over 9 bases. CDR1 is SGDLS, CDR2 YYNGEE, per germline. J gave up 2 bases and V 4 bases, and 6 bases lay outside the gene matches. The CDR3 is made up of 15 amino acids. The CDR3 is CASSPEGQGNTEAFF. The CDR3 coding sequence is TGTGCCAGCAGCCCCGAGGGACAGGGAAACACTGAAGCTTTCTTT.

The chain recombines TRBV7-8 with TRBJ1-2; no reliable D call. The germline V and J ends were trimmed by 3 bases and 5 bases, with 10 bases remaining between them. The CDR3 totals 13 residues. Germline CDR1 and CDR2: SGHVS and FQNEAQ. CDR3: CASSLLPVYGYTF. The CDR3 DNA follows: TGTGCCAGCAGCTTGTTACCGGTTTATGGCTACACCTTC. The full variable domain, rest sourced from reference TRBV7-8 and TRBJ1-2, is GAGVSQSPRYKVAKRGQDVALRCDPISGHVSLFWYQQALGQGPEFLTYFQNEAQLDKSGLPSDRFFAERPEGSVSTLKIQRTQQEDSAVYLCASSLLPVYGYTFGSGTRLTVV.

The chain uses TRBV20-1 and TRBJ1-1; D possibly corresponds to TRBD1 (6 bases). The CDR3 contains 14 residues. V lost 3 bases to trimming and J lost 3 bases, with 14 bases between them. The germline CDR1 and CDR2 sequences are DFQATT and SNEGSKA (reference sequence). This CDR3 reads CSASMGARDTEAFF. For the CDR3, the DNA is TGCAGTGCTAGTATGGGGGCAAGGGACACTGAAGCTTTCTTT.

This clone was counted between two and nine times. The rearrangement joins TRBV30 to TRBJ1-3; 7 nucleotides line up with TRBD1. This CDR3 has 16 amino acids. Germline V gene lookup returns CDR1 GTSNPN and CDR2 SVGIG (reference sequence). The V and J ends lost 7 bases and 0 bases, in that order; junction bases with no gene match: 12. As DNA, the CDR3 is TGTGCCTCGGAGAGGGACAGTCAGAGCTCTGGAAACACCATATATTTT. Translated, it gives CASERDSQSSGNTIYF.

The V call is TRBV28, the J call TRBJ2-7, with D possibly matching TRBD2 (5 bases). Between the trimmed V and J ends, which lost 5 bases and 4 bases, there was a span of 21 bases. This CDR3 region has 16 residues. Germline V gene lookup returns CDR1 MDHEN and CDR2 SYDVKM. CDR3: CASSLQDSFPPYEQYF. The CDR3, as DNA: TGTGCCAGCAGTCTCCAGGACTCTTTCCCACCGTACGAGCAGTACTTC.

The sample holds one count of this clone. The rearrangement uses TRBV19 and TRBJ2-1; tentative D call: TRBD2 (5 bases). Trimming removed 5 bases at V and 4 bases at J, with 15 bases between. CDR3 length: 15 residues. The V gene's germline CDR1 is LNHDA and CDR2 SQIVND (reference sequence). The CDR3 DNA reads as TGTGCCAGTAGTCAAGATTTCGGGATATACAATGAGCAGTTCTTC. The encoded protein is CASSQDFGIYNEQFF.

V gene TRBV12-3 or TRBV12-4 combines with J gene TRBJ2-7, with D unclear. This CDR3 has 13 amino acids. V was cut by 1 base and J by 2 bases, with 6 bases left in between. The DNA for the CDR3 is TGTGCCAGCAGTTTAGTGCCTACCTACGAGCAGTACTTC. As protein: CASSLVPTYEQYF.

The gene calls are TRBV18 and TRBJ2-1, with TRBD2 identical over 12 bases. This CDR3 has 17 residues. Germline-derived CDR1 and CDR2 are KGHSH and LQKENI. V was pared by 5 bases and J by 10 bases, with 15 bases of the junction left unmatched. The CDR3 loop reads CASSITSSTSGSREQFF. The CDR3 nucleotides read TGTGCCAGCTCAATAACGTCGTCGACTAGCGGGAGTCGGGAGCAGTTCTTC.

This chain links TRBV21-1 with TRBJ2-2; whether TRBD2, the table's D call, matches the DNA was not checked. TRBV21-1 is a documented pseudogene. The CDR3 loop spans 17 amino acids. Here the CDR3 reads CASIGLAGPANTGELFF. In nucleotides, the CDR3 is TGTGCCAGCATCGGACTAGCGGGCCCCGCGAACACCGGGGAGCTGTTTTTT.

V and J are TRBV10-3 and TRBJ2-3, with 9 bases lining up with TRBD2. V shed 0 bases, J shed 3 bases, and the junction held 7 bases outside the gene matches. There are 17 residues in the CDR3. Germline CDR1 ENHRY, CDR2 SYGVKD. The CDR3 nucleotides read TGTGCCATCAGTGAGTCGATTGGGAGCGGGAGGACAGATACGCAGTATTTT. This translates into CAISESIGSGRTDTQYF.

The V gene is TRBV30, the J gene TRBJ2-2; 12 bases align to TRBD2. The V gene end was trimmed by 5 bases and the J gene end by 3 bases; junction bases not matched to a gene: 10. The CDR3 is 17 amino acids. Germline V lookup: CDR1 GTSNPN, CDR2 SVGIG (reference sequence). CDR3 DNA: TGTGCCTGGGCCCCGGGACTAGCGGGCCCGTACACCGGGGAGCTGTTTTTT. Amino acid sequence: CAWAPGLAGPYTGELFF.

The chain has TRBV24-1 and TRBJ2-2; 9 bases are shared with TRBD2. The CDR3 is 16 amino acids. Germline loops: CDR1 KGHDR, CDR2 SFDVKD. V trimming: 5 bases; J trimming: 4 bases; junction bases outside the gene matches: 7. Here the CDR3 DNA reads TGTGCCACCAGTGTGGGTAGCGGGAGACCCACCGGGGAGCTGTTTTTT. It encodes CATSVGSGRPTGELFF.

V and J are TRBV6-1 and TRBJ2-3; 9 bases match TRBD2. J was trimmed by 1 base and V by 2 bases; bases with no gene match: 1. The CDR3 consists of 15 residues. CDR1 and CDR2 from the germline V gene are MNHNS and SASEGT. Here the CDR3 DNA reads TGTGCCAGCAGTGAAAGCGGGAGGCGCACAGATACGCAGTATTTT. This translates into CASSESGRRTDTQYF.

The chain employs TRBV3-1 (or the pseudogene TRBV3-2) and TRBJ2-7; no clear D gene. The CDR3 totals 13 residues. The V gene lost 2 bases and the J gene lost 2 bases, with 7 bases spanning the gap. The germline V gene has CDR1 LGHDT and CDR2 YNNKEL (reference sequence). CDR3 region: CASSQSDTYEQYF. Here the CDR3 DNA reads TGTGCCAGCAGCCAATCAGATACCTACGAGCAGTACTTC.

The chain employs TRBV4-3 and TRBJ2-2; D unclear. Germline CDR1 reads LGHNA; CDR2 reads YSLEER. V was shortened by 0 bases and J by 7 bases, with 18 bases between the two germline ends. The CDR3 has 17 residues. DNA of the CDR3: TGCGCCAGCAGCCAAGATCTTAGGCCGGAGTACGACGGGGAGCTGTTTTTT. This codes for CASSQDLRPEYDGELFF.

V gene TRBV28 combines with J gene TRBJ2-1; maybe TRBD2 (5 bases). The CDR3 is 14 residues long. The germline gives CDR1 MDHEN, CDR2 SYDVKM. Trimming took 3 bases from V and 10 from J, leaving 16 bases between them. As DNA, the CDR3 is TGTGCCAGCAGTTTGGTGGACTCCCTGCGGGAGCAGTTCTTC. It specifies CASSLVDSLREQFF.

V and J are TRBV10-3 and TRBJ2-1, with TRBD2 matching 7 bases. The V gene end was trimmed by 6 bases and the J gene end by 5 bases; junction bases not matched to a gene: 10. The CDR3 spans 15 residues. The V gene's germline CDR1 is ENHRY and CDR2 SYGVKD. Here the CDR3 reads CAIRASGPLNNEQFF. In DNA, the CDR3 is TGTGCCATCAGAGCTAGCGGTCCCCTTAACAATGAGCAGTTCTTC.

The chain links TRBV18 to TRBJ1-2, with D perhaps matching TRBD1 (6 bases). Looked up from germline, CDR1 is KGHSH and CDR2 is LQKENI. Trimming shortened V by 3 bases and J by 4 bases, and 12 bases separated the two germline ends. The CDR3 spans 14 residues. In nucleotides, the CDR3 is TGTGCCAGCTCACCTATCGGACAGCGCTATGGCTACACCTTC. Its translation is CASSPIGQRYGYTF.

The chain has TRBV7-2 and TRBJ2-1; 7 bases match TRBD2. The CDR3 is 19 amino acids. V was pared by 1 base and J by 0 bases, with 12 bases of the junction left unmatched. Germline assignment: CDR1 SGHTA and CDR2 FQGNSA. The CDR3 spells CASSLVAGPSGSSYNEQFF. CDR3 DNA sequence: TGTGCCAGCAGCTTAGTTGCGGGACCTAGCGGAAGCTCCTACAATGAGCAGTTCTTC.

This sequence joins TRBV15 and TRBJ1-1; 7 nucleotides line up with TRBD1. The ends lost 0 bases at V and 6 bases at J; junction bases unmatched: 10. CDR1 is LNHNV and CDR2 is YYDKDF in the germline V gene (reference sequence). The length of the CDR3 is 16 residues. The CDR3 is CATSRDGGRTGSEAFF. The CDR3 DNA is TGTGCCACCAGCAGAGATGGGGGGAGGACAGGTTCTGAAGCTTTCTTT. The variable domain in full, with the rest retrieved from reference TRBV15 and TRBJ1-1, is DAMVIQNPRYQVTQFGKPVTLSCSQTLNHNVMYWYQQKSSQAPKLLFHYYDKDFNNEADTPDNFQSRRPNTSFCFLDIRSPGLGDTAMYLCATSRDGGRTGSEAFFGQGTRLTVV.

This clone is medium-sized in the sample. The genes are TRBV24-1 and TRBJ2-1, with 8 bases lining up with TRBD1. Germline V gene data show CDR1 as KGHDR and CDR2 as SFDVKD. The CDR3 spans 17 residues. The V segment lost 3 bases and the J segment 7 bases; nucleotides outside the gene matches: 13. The CDR3 bases are TGTGCCACCAGTGATCGTTCGGCGAGACAGGGGCGGAATGAGCAGTTCTTC. Amino acid sequence: CATSDRSARQGRNEQFF.

This clone was seen once. This sequence joins TRBV18 and TRBJ2-1; 12 bases align to TRBD2. V trimming: 3 bases; J trimming: 6 bases; junction bases outside the gene matches: 3. Germline V lookup: CDR1 KGHSH, CDR2 LQKENI. This CDR3 comprises 15 residues. This chain's CDR3 is CASSPGLAGVNEQFF. In DNA, the CDR3 is TGTGCCAGCTCACCGGGACTAGCGGGTGTCAATGAGCAGTTCTTC.

The J gene is TRBJ2-1, the V gene TRBV6-5; the match to TRBD2 covers 13 bases. V lost 5 bases, J lost 6 bases, and 4 bases stayed unmatched. The CDR3 sequence is 15 residues long. The germline V gene encodes CDR1 MNHEY and CDR2 SVGAGI. The CDR3 region is CASSPLAGGGNEQFF. DNA of the CDR3: TGTGCCAGCAGTCCACTAGCGGGAGGGGGCAATGAGCAGTTCTTC.

This chain joins TRBV27 and TRBJ1-2, with 8 bases aligning to TRBD1. Trimming cost V 8 bases and J 4 bases; bases outside gene matches: 3. The CDR3 runs to 12 residues. The germline V gene encodes CDR1 MNHEY and CDR2 SMNVEV (reference sequence). The CDR3 DNA is TGTGCCAGCGCACAGGGGGGCTATGGCTACACCTTC. Encoded protein: CASAQGGYGYTF.

The chain links TRBV11-2 to TRBJ2-5; possibly TRBD2 for D (6 bases). The CDR3 has 13 residues. Trimming left V 7 bases short and J 1 base short, with 10 bases between. Germline-derived CDR1 and CDR2 are SGHAT and FQNNGV. The CDR3 sequence is CASTGTLQETQYF. For the CDR3, the DNA is TGTGCCAGCACCGGGACTCTCCAAGAGACCCAGTACTTC.

This clone was recorded only once. The chain recombines TRBV6-5 with TRBJ2-3, with D tentatively TRBD2 (5 bases). The germline V gene encodes CDR1 MNHEY and CDR2 SVGAGI. Trimming shortened V by 6 bases and J by 5 bases, and 18 bases separated the two germline ends. The CDR3 has 15 amino acids. CDR3 bases: TGTGCCAGCAGGCGGACTGGCCCTCGGGGAGATACGCAGTATTTT. Translating it yields CASRRTGPRGDTQYF.

The chain carries TRBV29-1 and TRBJ2-5; D not certain. The CDR3 sequence is 10 residues long. The germline V gene encodes CDR1 SQVTM and CDR2 ANQGSEA. Trimming removed 4 bases at V and 5 bases at J, with 5 bases between. The CDR3 reads CSVGEETQYF. In nucleotides, the CDR3 is TGCAGCGTTGGCGAGGAGACCCAGTACTTC.

The J gene is TRBJ2-1, the V gene TRBV6-5, with 7 bases matching TRBD1. The CDR3 contains 15 residues. Germline V lookup: CDR1 MNHEY, CDR2 SVGAGI. The ends lost 8 bases at V and 12 bases at J; junction bases unmatched: 19. This chain's CDR3 is CASASGGQELTAQFF. Written as DNA, the CDR3 is TGTGCCAGCGCTTCCGGCGGACAGGAGCTAACAGCGCAGTTCTTC.